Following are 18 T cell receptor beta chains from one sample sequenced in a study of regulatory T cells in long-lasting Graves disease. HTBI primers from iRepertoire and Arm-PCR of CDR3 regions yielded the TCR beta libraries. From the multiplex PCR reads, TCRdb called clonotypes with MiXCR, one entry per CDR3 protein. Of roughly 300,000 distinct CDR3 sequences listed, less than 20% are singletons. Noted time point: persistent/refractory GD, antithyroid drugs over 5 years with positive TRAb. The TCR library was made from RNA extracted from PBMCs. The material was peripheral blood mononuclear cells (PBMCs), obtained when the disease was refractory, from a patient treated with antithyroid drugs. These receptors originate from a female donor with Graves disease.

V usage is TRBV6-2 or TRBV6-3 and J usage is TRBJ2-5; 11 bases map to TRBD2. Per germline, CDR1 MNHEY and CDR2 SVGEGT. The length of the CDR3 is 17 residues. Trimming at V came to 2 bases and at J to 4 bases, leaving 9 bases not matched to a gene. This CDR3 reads CASSYDSGGGAGETQYF. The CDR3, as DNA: TGTGCCAGCAGTTACGATAGCGGGGGGGGGGCCGGAGAGACCCAGTACTTC.

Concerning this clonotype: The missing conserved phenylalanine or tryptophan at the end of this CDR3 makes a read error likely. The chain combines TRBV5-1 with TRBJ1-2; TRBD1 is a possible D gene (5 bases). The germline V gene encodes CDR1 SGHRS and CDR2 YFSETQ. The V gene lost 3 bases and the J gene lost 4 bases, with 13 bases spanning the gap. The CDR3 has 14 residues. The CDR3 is CASSSSGTSYGYTL. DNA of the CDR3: TGCGCCAGCAGCTCGTCCGGGACGTCCTATGGCTACACCCTC.

CDR3 loop: CASSWRQPSSGNTIYF. As DNA, the CDR3 is TGTGCCAGCAGCTGGAGACAGCCCTCCTCTGGAAACACCATATATTTT. The chain employs TRBV2 and TRBJ1-3, with D possibly being TRBD1 (5 bases). The CDR3 runs to 16 residues. The V gene's germline CDR1 is SNHLY and CDR2 FYNNEI. V lost 6 bases and J lost 0, with 15 bases in between.

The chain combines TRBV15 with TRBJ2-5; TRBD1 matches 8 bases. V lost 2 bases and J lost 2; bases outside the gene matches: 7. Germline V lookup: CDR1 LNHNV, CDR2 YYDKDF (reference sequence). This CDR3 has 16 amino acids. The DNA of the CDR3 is TGTGCCACCAGCAGATCGACAGGGGTCCAACAAGAGACCCAGTACTTC. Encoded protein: CATSRSTGVQQETQYF.

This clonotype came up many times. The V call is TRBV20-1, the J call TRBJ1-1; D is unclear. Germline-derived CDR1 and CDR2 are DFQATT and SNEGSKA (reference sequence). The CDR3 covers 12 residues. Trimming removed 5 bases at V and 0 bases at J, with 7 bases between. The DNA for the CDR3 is TGCAGTGCTCCGAATATGAACACTGAAGCTTTCTTT. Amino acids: CSAPNMNTEAFF.

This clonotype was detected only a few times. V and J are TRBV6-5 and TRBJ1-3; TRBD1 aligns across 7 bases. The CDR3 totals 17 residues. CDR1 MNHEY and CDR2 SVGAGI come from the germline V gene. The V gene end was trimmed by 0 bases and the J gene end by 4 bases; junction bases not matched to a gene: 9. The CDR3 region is CASSYSSQGGSGNTIYF. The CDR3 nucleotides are TGTGCCAGCAGTTACTCGTCGCAGGGGGGATCCGGAAACACCATATATTTT.

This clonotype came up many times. The CDR3 sequence: CASSTGSTGELFF. The CDR3 DNA reads as TGTGCCAGCAGTACAGGGTCCACCGGGGAGCTGTTTTTT. The chain joins TRBV6-1 to TRBJ2-2; D may be TRBD1 (6 bases). Germline values: CDR1 MNHNS, CDR2 SASEGT. The CDR3 is made up of 13 amino acids. Between the trimmed V and J ends, which lost 5 bases and 4 bases, there was a span of 8 bases.

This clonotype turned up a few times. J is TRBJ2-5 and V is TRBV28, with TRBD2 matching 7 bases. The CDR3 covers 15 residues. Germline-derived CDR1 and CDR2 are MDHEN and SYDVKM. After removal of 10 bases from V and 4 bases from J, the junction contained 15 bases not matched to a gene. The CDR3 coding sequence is TGTGCCACCGTTCGGGGGAGGGAGCGCCGAGAGACCCAGTACTTC. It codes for CATVRGRERRETQYF.

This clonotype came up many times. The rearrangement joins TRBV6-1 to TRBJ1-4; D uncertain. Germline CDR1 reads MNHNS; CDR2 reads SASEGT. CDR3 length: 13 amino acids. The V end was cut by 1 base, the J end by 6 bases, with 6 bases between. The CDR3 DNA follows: TGTGCCAGCAGTGAAGGTTTTGATGAAAAACTGTTTTTT. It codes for CASSEGFDEKLFF.

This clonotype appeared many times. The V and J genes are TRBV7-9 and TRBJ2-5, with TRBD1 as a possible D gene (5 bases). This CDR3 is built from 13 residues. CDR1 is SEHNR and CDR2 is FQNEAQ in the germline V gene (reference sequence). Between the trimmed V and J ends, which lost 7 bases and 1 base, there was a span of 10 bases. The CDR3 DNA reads TGTGCCAGCAAACGACAGATCCAAGAGACCCAGTACTTC. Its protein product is CASKRQIQETQYF.

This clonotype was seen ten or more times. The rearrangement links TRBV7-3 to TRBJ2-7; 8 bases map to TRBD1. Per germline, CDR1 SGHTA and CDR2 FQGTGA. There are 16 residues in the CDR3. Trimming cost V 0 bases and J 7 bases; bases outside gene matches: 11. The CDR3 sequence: CASSLTCRGREWEQYF. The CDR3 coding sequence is TGTGCCAGCAGCTTAACGTGCAGGGGGCGCGAGTGGGAGCAGTACTTC.

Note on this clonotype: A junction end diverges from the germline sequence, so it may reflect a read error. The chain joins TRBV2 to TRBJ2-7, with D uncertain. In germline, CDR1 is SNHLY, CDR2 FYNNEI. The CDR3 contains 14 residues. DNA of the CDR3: TGTGCTAGCAGTGTGTCTAAGGCGTCTTACGGGCAGTACTTC. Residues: CASSVSKASYGQYF.

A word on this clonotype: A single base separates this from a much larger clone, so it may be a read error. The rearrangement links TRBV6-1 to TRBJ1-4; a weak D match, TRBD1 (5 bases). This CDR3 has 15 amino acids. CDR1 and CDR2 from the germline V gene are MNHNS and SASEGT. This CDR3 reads CAGSHTGRRNEKLFF. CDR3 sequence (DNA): TGTGCCGGCAGCCATACGGGACGGCGGAATGAAAAACTGTTTTTT.

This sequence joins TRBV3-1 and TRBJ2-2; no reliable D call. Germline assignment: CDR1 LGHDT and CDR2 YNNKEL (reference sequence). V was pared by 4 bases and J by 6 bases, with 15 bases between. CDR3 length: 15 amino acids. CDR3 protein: CASSPSDPTAGELFF. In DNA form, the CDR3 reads TGTGCCAGCAGCCCCTCGGACCCTACGGCCGGGGAGCTGTTTTTT.

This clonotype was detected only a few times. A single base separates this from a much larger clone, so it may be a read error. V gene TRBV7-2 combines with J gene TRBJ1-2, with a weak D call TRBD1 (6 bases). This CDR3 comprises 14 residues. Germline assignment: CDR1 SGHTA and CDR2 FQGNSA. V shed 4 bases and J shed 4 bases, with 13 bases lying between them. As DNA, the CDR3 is TGTGCCAGCAGCTCTGCCGGACAGCTCTATGGCTACACCTTC. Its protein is CASSSAGQLYGYTF. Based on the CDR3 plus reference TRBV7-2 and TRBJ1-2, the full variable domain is GAGVSQSPSNKVTEKGKDVELRCDPISGHTALYWYRQSLGQGLEFLIYFQGNSAPDKSGLPSDRFSAERTGGSVSTLTIQRTQQEDSAVYLCASSSAGQLYGYTFGSGTRLTVV.

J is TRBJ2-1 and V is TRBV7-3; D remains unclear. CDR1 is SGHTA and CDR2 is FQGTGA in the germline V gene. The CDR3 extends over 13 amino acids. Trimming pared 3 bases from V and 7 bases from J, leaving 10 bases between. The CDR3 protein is CASSLDAINEQFF. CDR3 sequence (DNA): TGTGCCAGCAGCTTGGATGCGATAAATGAGCAGTTCTTC. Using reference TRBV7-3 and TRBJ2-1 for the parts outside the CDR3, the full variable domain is GAGVSQTPSNKVTEKGKYVELRCDPISGHTALYWYRQSLGQGPEFLIYFQGTGAADDSGLPNDRFFAVRPEGSVSTLKIQRTERGDSAVYLCASSLDAINEQFFGPGTRLTVL.

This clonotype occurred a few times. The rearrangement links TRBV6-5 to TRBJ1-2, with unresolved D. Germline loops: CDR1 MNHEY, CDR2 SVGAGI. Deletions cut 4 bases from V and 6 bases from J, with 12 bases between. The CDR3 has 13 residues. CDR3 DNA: TGTGCCAGCAGTTTCCTACAAAATAATGGCTACACCTTC. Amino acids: CASSFLQNNGYTF.

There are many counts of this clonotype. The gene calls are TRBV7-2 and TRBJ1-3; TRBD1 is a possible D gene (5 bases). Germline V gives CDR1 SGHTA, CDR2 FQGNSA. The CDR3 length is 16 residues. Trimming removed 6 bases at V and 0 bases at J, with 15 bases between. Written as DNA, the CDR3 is TGTGCCAGCAGTTACACAGGTCCCTCCTCTGGAAACACCATATATTTT. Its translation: CASSYTGPSSGNTIYF.